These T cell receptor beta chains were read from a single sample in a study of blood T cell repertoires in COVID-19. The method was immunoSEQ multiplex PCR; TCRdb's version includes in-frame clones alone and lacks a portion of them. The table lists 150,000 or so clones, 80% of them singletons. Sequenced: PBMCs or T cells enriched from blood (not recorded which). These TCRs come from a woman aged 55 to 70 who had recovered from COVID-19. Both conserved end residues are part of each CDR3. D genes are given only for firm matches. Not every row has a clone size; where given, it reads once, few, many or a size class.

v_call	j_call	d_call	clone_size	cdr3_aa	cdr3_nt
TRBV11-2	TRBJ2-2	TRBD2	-	CASSPRGGAGYTGELFF	TGTGCCAGCAGCCCCCGGGGGGGAGCGGGTTACACCGGGGAGCTGTTTTTT
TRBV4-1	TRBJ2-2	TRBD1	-	CASSQAPGQGALNTGELFF	TGCGCCAGCAGTCAAGCCCCGGGACAGGGGGCCCTTAACACCGGGGAGCTGTTTTTT
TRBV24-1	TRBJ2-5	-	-	CATSDKQLQETQYF	TGTGCCACCAGTGACAAACAGTTACAAGAGACCCAGTACTTC
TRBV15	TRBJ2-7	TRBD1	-	CATSRNTGGSYEQYF	TGTGCCACCAGCAGAAATACAGGGGGCTCCTACGAGCAGTACTTC
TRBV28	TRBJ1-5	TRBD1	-	CASSFFTSGGYQPQHF	TGTGCCAGCAGTTTCTTCACCTCAGGGGGCTATCAGCCCCAGCATTTT
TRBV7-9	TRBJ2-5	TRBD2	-	CASSLVAGLQETQYF	TGTGCCAGCAGCTTAGTAGCGGGGTTACAAGAGACCCAGTACTTC
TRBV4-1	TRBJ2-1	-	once	CASSQARDSNEQFF	TGCGCCAGCAGCCAAGCCCGGGACTCCAATGAGCAGTTCTTC
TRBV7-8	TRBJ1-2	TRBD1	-	CASSFTGGPNYGYTF	TGTGCCAGCAGCTTCACAGGGGGCCCCAACTATGGCTACACCTTC
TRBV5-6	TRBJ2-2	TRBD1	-	CASSLWGTGTGELFF	TGTGCCAGCAGCTTGTGGGGGACAGGGACCGGGGAGCTGTTTTTT
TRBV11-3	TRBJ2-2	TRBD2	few	CASSSGLAGSSGELFF	TGTGCCAGCAGCTCGGGACTAGCGGGGTCCTCCGGGGAGCTGTTTTTT
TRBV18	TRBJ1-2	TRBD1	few	CASSPPATGGSGYGYTF	TGTGCCAGCTCACCACCAGCGACAGGGGGCTCAGGGTATGGCTACACCTTC
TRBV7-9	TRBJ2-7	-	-	CASSLGLEVTYEQYF	TGTGCCAGCAGCTTAGGGTTGGAGGTTACCTACGAGCAGTACTTC
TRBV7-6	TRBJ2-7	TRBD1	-	CASSQRTGGLTYEQYF	TGTGCCAGCAGTCAACGGACAGGGGGTTTAACCTACGAGCAGTACTTC
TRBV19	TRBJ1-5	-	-	CASTIGVGRPQHF	TGTGCCAGTACCATAGGGGTGGGGCGGCCCCAGCATTTT
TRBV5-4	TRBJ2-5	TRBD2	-	CASSGSLSGGPRETQYF	TGTGCCAGCAGCGGATCCCTTAGCGGGGGGCCGCGGGAGACCCAGTACTTC
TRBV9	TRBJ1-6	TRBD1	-	CASSVGGGGNSPLHF	TGTGCCAGCAGCGTAGGAGGGGGCGGTAATTCACCCCTCCACTTT
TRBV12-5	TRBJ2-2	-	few	CASGLTTLTRTGELFF	TGTGCTAGTGGTTTGACTACCCTCACACGTACCGGGGAGCTGTTTTTT
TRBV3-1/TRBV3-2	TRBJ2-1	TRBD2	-	CASSQDKERGVDNEQFF	TGTGCCAGCAGCCAAGATAAGGAGCGGGGGGTGGACAATGAGCAGTTCTTC
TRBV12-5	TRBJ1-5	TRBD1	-	CASGRGTDNQPQHF	TGTGCTAGTGGCCGTGGGACAGACAATCAGCCCCAGCATTTT
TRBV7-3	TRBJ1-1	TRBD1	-	CASSTGTANTEAFF	TGTGCCAGCAGCACAGGGACAGCGAACACTGAAGCTTTCTTT
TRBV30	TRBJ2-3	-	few	CAWSSTGPDTQYF	TGTGCCTGGAGCAGTACAGGGCCAGATACGCAGTATTTT
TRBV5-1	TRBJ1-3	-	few	CASSLSGSGNTIYF	TGCGCCAGCAGCTTGTCAGGCTCTGGAAACACCATATATTTT
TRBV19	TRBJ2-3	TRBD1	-	CASSGTGTGTDTQYF	TGTGCCAGTAGTGGAACCGGGACAGGCACAGATACGCAGTATTTT
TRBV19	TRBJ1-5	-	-	CASSIDLDLSNQPQHF	TGTGCCAGTAGTATAGACTTAGATCTTAGCAATCAGCCCCAGCATTTT
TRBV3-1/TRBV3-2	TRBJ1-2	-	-	CASSPRQGSYTF	TGTGCCAGCAGCCCAAGGCAGGGAAGCTACACCTTC
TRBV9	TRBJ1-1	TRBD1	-	CASSTGQGLKEAFF	TGTGCCAGCAGCACCGGACAGGGTTTAAAAGAAGCTTTCTTT
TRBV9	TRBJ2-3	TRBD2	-	CASSPRSSGPSTDTQYF	TGTGCCAGCAGCCCACGTTCTAGCGGACCTAGCACAGATACGCAGTATTTT
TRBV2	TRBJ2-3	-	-	CASSEVAGAIDTQYF	TGTGCCAGCAGTGAAGTGGCAGGGGCAATAGATACGCAGTATTTT
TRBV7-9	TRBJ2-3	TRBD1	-	CASMLPGQSTQYF	TGTGCCAGCATGCTCCCGGGACAGAGTACGCAGTATTTT
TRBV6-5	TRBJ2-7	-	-	CASSHQNSYEQYF	TGTGCCAGCAGCCATCAAAATTCCTACGAGCAGTACTTC
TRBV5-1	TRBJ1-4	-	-	CASSLAATNNEKLFF	TGCGCCAGCAGCTTGGCCGCGACAAATAATGAAAAACTGTTTTTT
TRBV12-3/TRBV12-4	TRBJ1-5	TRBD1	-	CASSGQGAQPQHF	TGTGCCAGCAGTGGACAGGGGGCTCAGCCCCAGCATTTT
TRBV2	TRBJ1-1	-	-	CASEQGENTEAFF	TGTGCCAGCGAACAGGGCGAGAACACTGAAGCTTTCTTT
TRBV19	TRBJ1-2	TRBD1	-	CASRRRVRQGQNYGYTF	TGTGCCAGTCGGCGACGGGTGAGACAGGGGCAAAACTATGGCTACACCTTC
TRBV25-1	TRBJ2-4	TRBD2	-	CASSEYSGALTKNIQYF	TGTGCCAGCAGTGAATATAGCGGGGCCCTAACCAAAAACATTCAGTACTTC
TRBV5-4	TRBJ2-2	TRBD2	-	CASSFDPSGSNTGELFF	TGTGCCAGCAGCTTCGACCCTAGCGGTTCGAACACCGGGGAGCTGTTTTTT
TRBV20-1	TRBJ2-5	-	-	CSVTRGETQYF	TGCAGTGTTACTAGGGGGGAGACCCAGTACTTC
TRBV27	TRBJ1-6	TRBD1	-	CASSSDRGIGNSPLHF	TGTGCCAGCAGTTCGGACAGGGGGATAGGGAATTCACCCCTCCACTTT
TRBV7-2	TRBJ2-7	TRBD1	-	CASSVRGGLTYEQYF	TGTGCCAGCAGCGTAAGAGGGGGCCTGACCTACGAGCAGTACTTC
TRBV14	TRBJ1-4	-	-	CASSQLFEKLFF	TGTGCCAGCAGCCAACTCTTTGAAAAACTGTTTTTT
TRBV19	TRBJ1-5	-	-	CASSIYVQTNQPQHF	TGTGCCAGTAGTATCTATGTACAGACGAATCAGCCCCAGCATTTT
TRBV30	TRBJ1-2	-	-	CAWSYNYGYTF	TGTGCCTGGAGCTATAACTATGGCTACACCTTC
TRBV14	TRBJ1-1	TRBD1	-	CASSHKGQGVGGTEAFF	TGTGCCAGCAGCCACAAGGGGCAGGGGGTGGGCGGCACTGAAGCTTTCTTT
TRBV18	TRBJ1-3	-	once	CASSRQVSGNTIYF	TGTGCCAGCTCACGACAGGTATCTGGAAACACCATATATTTT
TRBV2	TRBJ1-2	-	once	CASRLDGQNYGYTF	TGTGCCAGCAGATTAGACGGACAAAACTATGGCTACACCTTC
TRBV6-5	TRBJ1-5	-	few	CASSPRQHNQPQHF	TGTGCCAGCAGTCCCCGACAGCACAATCAGCCCCAGCATTTT
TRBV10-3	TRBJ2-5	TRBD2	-	CAISDPSGTSAFQTQYF	TGTGCCATCAGTGACCCCTCTGGGACTAGCGCGTTCCAGACCCAGTACTTC
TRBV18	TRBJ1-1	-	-	CASSTRQDLEAFF	TGTGCCAGCTCGACCCGACAGGACCTTGAAGCTTTCTTT
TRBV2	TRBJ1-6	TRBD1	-	CASSGTGLDSPLHF	TGTGCCAGCAGCGGGACAGGGCTGGATTCACCCCTCCACTTT
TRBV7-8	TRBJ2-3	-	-	CASSSFNRGTDTQYF	TGTGCCAGCAGCTCATTTAACAGGGGCACAGATACGCAGTATTTT
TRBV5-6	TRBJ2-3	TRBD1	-	CASSRTGGTDTQYF	TGTGCCAGCAGCCGGACAGGGGGCACAGATACGCAGTATTTT
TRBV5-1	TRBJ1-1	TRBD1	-	CASSKGQGRPPEAFF	TGCGCCAGCAGCAAAGGACAGGGGAGGCCTCCTGAAGCTTTCTTT
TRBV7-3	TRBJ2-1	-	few	CASSLGGMLSNEQFF	TGTGCCAGCAGCTTAGGAGGTATGCTTAGTAATGAGCAGTTCTTC
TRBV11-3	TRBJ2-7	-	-	CASSGGTDPAYEQYF	TGTGCCAGCAGCGGGGGGACTGACCCGGCCTACGAGCAGTACTTC